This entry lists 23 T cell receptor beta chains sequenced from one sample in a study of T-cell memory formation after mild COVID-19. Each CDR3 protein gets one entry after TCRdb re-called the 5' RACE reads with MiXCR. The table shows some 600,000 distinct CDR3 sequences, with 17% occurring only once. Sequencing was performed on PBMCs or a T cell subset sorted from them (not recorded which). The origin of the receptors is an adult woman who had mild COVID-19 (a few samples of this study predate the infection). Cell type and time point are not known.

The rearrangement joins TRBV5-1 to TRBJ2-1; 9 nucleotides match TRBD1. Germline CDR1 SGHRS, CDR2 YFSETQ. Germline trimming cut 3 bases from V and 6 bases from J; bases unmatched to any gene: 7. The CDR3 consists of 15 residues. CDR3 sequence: CASSWGDREGNEQFF. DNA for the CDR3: TGCGCCAGCAGCTGGGGGGACAGGGAGGGCAATGAGCAGTTCTTC.

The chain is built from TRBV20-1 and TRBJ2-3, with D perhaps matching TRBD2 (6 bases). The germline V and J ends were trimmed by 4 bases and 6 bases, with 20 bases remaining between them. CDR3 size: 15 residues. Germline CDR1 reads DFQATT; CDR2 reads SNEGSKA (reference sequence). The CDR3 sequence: CSAINRDSPRDTQYF. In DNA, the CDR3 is TGCAGTGCTATAAACCGGGACTCCCCCAGGGATACGCAGTATTTT.

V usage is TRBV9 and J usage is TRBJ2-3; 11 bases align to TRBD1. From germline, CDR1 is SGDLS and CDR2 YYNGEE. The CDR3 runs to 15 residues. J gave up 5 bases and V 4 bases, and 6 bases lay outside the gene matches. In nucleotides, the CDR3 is TGTGCCAGCAGCCCCAGGACAGGGGGCATAGATACGCAGTATTTT. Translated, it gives CASSPRTGGIDTQYF. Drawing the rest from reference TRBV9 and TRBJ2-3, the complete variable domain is DSGVTQTPKHLITATGQRVTLRCSPRSGDLSVYWYQQSLDQGLQFLIQYYNGEERAKGNILERFSAQQFPDLHSELNLSSLELGDSALYFCASSPRTGGIDTQYFGPGTRLTVL.

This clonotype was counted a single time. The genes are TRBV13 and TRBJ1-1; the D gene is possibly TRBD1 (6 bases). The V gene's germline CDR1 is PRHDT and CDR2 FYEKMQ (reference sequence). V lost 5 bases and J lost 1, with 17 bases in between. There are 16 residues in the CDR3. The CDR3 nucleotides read TGTGCCAGCAGCGAGACTCAAGGGGGGAGGAACACTGAAGCTTTCTTT. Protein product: CASSETQGGRNTEAFF. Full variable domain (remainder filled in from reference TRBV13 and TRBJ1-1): AAGVIQSPRHLIKEKRETATLKCYPIPRHDTVYWYQQGPGQDPQFLISFYEKMQSDKGSIPDRFSAQQFSDYHSELNMSSLELGDSALYFCASSETQGGRNTEAFFGQGTRLTVV.

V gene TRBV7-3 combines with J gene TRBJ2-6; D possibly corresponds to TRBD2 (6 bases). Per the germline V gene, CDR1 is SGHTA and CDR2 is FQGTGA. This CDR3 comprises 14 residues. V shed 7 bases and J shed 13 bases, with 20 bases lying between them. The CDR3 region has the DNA TGTGCCAGCACTTCCCCCGGGAGTGAAGAGGTCCTGACTTTC. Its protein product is CASTSPGSEEVLTF.

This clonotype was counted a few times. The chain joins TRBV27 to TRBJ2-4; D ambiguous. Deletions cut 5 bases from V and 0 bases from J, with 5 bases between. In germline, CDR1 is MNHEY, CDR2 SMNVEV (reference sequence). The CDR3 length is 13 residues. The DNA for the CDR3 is TGTGCCAGCAGTCTCGTAGCCAAAAACATTCAGTACTTC. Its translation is CASSLVAKNIQYF.

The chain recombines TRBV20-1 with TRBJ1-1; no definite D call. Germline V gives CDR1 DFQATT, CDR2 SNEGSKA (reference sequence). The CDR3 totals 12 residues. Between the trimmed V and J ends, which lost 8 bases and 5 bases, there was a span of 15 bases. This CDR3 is CSLHPPRTEAFF. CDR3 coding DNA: TGCAGTCTCCATCCCCCTCGGACTGAAGCTTTCTTT.

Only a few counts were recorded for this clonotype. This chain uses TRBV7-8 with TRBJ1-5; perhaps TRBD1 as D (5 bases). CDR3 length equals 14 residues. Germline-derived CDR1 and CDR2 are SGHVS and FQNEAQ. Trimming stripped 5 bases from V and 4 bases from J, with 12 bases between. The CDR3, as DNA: TGTGCCAGCAGCGGCGGGGGGAGAAATCAGCCCCAGCATTTT. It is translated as CASSGGGRNQPQHF.

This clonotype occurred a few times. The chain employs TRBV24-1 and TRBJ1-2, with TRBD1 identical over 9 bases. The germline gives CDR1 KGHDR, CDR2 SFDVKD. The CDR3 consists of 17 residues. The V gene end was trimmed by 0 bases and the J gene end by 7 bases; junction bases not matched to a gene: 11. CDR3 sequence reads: CATSDLGAGQGPGGYTF. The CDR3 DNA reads TGTGCCACCAGTGATTTGGGGGCGGGACAGGGCCCCGGTGGCTACACCTTC.

CDR3 loop: CASSQDLGGVYEQYF. The DNA of the CDR3 is TGTGCCAGCAGCCAAGATTTAGGTGGAGTCTACGAGCAGTACTTC. The V gene is TRBV14, the J gene TRBJ2-7; no definite D call. The CDR3 is 15 residues long. The germline V and J ends were trimmed by 0 bases and 3 bases, with 12 bases remaining between them. Germline V gives CDR1 SGHDN, CDR2 FVKESK.

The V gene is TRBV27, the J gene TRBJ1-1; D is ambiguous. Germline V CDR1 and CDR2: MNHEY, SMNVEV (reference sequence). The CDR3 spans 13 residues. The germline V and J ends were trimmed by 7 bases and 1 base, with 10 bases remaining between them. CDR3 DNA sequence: TGTGCCAGCACACGGACCCCGAACACTGAAGCTTTCTTT. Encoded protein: CASTRTPNTEAFF.

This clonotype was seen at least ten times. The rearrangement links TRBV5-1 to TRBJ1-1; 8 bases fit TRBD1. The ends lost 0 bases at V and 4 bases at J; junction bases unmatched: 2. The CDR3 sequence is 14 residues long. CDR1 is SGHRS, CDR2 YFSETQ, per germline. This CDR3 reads CASSLEQGGTEAFF. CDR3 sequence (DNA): TGCGCCAGCAGCTTGGAACAGGGGGGCACTGAAGCTTTCTTT.

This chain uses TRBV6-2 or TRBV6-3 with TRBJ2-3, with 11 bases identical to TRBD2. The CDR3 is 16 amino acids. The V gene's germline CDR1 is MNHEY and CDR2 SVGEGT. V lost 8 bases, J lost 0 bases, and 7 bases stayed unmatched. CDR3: CASGGLAATSTDTQYF. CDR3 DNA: TGTGCCAGCGGGGGACTAGCGGCGACTAGCACAGATACGCAGTATTTT.

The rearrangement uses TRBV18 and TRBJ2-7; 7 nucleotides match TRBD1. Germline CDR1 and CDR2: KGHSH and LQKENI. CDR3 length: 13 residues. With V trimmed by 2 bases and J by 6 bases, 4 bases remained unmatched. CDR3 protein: CASSPIGQVEQYF. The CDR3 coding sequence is TGTGCCAGCTCACCAATCGGACAGGTCGAGCAGTACTTC. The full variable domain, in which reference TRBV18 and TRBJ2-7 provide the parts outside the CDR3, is NAGVMQNPRHLVRRRGQEARLRCSPMKGHSHVYWYRQLPEEGLKFMVYLQKENIIDESGMPKERFSAEFPKEGPSILRIQQVVRGDSAAYFCASSPIGQVEQYFGPGTRLTVT.

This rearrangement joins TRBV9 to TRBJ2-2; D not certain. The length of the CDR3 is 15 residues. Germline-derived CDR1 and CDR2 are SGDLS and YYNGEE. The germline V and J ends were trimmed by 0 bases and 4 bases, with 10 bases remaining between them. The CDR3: CASSVGALGTGELFF. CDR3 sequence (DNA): TGTGCCAGCAGCGTAGGTGCATTGGGCACCGGGGAGCTGTTTTTT.

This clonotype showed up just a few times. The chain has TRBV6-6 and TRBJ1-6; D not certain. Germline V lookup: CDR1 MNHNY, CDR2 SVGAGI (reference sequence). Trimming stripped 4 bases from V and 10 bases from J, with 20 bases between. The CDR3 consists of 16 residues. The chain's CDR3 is CASSSPREGIGSPLHF. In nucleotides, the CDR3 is TGTGCCAGCAGTTCGCCGAGGGAAGGGATTGGATCACCCCTCCACTTT.

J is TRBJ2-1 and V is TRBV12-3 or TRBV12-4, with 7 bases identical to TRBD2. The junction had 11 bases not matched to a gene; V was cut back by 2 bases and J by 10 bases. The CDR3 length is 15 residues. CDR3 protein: CASSLPLAVIGEQFF. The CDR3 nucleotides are TGTGCCAGCAGTTTACCCCTAGCGGTAATCGGGGAGCAGTTCTTC.

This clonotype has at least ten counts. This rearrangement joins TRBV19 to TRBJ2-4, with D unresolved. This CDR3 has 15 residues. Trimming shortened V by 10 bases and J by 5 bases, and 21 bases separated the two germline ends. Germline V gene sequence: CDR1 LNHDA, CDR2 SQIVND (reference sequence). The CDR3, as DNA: TGTGCCACCACCCAGCCATCGGGTTCCGAAAACATTCAGTACTTC. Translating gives CATTQPSGSENIQYF.

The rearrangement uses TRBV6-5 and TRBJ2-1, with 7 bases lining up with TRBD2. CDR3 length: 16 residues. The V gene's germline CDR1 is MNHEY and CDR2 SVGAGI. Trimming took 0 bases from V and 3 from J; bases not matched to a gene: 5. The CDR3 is CASSYSREGRYNEQFF. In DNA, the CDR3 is TGTGCCAGCAGTTACTCGAGGGAGGGCCGCTACAATGAGCAGTTCTTC.

As DNA, the CDR3 is TGCAGTGCTTCTAGCGGCCTCTCCTACAATGAGCAGTTCTTC. This gives the protein CSASSGLSYNEQFF. This rearrangement joins TRBV20-1 to TRBJ2-1, with 7 nucleotides matching TRBD2. Germline CDR1 DFQATT, CDR2 SNEGSKA (reference sequence). Trimming took 5 bases from V and 0 from J; bases not matched to a gene: 4. This CDR3 is built from 14 residues.

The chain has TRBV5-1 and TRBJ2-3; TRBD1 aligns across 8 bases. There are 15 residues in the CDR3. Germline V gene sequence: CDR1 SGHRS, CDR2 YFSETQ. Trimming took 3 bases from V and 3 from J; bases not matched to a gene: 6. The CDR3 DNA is TGCGCCAGCAGCTCTACAGGGGGAGAAACAGATACGCAGTATTTT. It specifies CASSSTGGETDTQYF.

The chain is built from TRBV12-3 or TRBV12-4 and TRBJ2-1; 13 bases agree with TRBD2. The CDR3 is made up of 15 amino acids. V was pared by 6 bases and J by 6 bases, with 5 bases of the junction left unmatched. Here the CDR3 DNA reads TGTGCCAGCAGCCCCGGGACTAGCGGGATCAATGAGCAGTTCTTC. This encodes CASSPGTSGINEQFF.

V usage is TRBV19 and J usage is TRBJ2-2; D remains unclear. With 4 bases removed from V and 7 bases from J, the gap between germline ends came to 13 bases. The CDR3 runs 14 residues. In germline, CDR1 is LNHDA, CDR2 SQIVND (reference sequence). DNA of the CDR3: TGTGCCAGTAGTAAAGGGTATGCTGGCGGGGAGCTGTTTTTT. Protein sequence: CASSKGYAGGELFF.